These T cell receptor beta chains were read from a single sample in a study of OX40 agonist ivuxolimab in advanced cancers. Clones were sequenced by immunoSEQ multiplex PCR, and TCRdb holds only the in-frame ones, with some missing. The table lists 65,000 to 95,000 clones, approximately 94% of them singletons. Sequenced material: CD4+ or CD8+ T cells sorted from blood, taken in a trial of the OX40 agonist ivuxolimab. These receptors all stem from an adult with an advanced solid tumor such as melanoma, head and neck, liver or kidney cancer. Both conserved end residues are trimmed from each CDR3.

TRBJ1-4,TRBV5-6,ASSLSGLGPNEKLF
TRBJ2-1,TRBV7-9,ASSLVLAGPVNEQF
TRBJ1-1,TRBV7-6,ASSLVKGDSMNTEAF
TRBJ1-1,TRBV4-1,ASSQGGQGGTEAF
TRBJ1-1,TRBV7-2,ASSLIRDTEAF
TRBJ2-1,TRBV27,ASSPLLAGGPNEQF
TRBJ1-4,TRBV15,ATKSGTQTNEKLF
TRBJ2-1,TRBV4-1,ASSLIGEGKYNEQF
TRBJ2-5,TRBV7-9,ASSPRVRETQY
TRBJ2-7,TRBV7-6,ASSLVLRDEQY
TRBJ2-3,TRBV27,ASSLTGSLADTQY
TRBJ2-5,TRBV5-5,ASRPPEETQY
TRBJ2-7,TRBV23-1,ASSLPGQGRSGMGQY
TRBJ2-6,TRBV27,ASSLSGANVLT
TRBJ1-1,TRBV27,ASSLMTGGDTEAF
TRBJ2-1,TRBV4-1,ASSRDREGEQF
TRBJ2-1,TRBV29-1,SVLGAYNEQF
TRBJ2-3,TRBV27,ASSPLGGGGASTDTQY
TRBJ2-2,TRBV19,ASNPTGTGELF
TRBJ1-1,TRBV27,ASSPHRERPTEAF
TRBJ2-1,TRBV6-1,ASSEGSSYNEQF
TRBJ2-7,TRBV6-1,ASSDASGQGLSYEQY
TRBJ2-7,TRBV7-9,ASSLGPGASYEQY
TRBJ1-1,TRBV13,ASSFSGGNTEAF
TRBJ2-5,TRBV28,ASTHGASGEVMSQETQY
TRBJ2-5,TRBV29-1,SVEDYQEEETQY